The T cell receptor (beta chain) under discussion was sequenced for a study of T cell responses to AZD1222 COVID-19 vaccine. General study points: Among vaccine-associated CD4 TCRs, coverage spanned spike, with dominance at 160-218 and 743-854. Spike-specific TCR breadth and depth went up after people got two AZD1222 doses. White British people made up most donors, females outnumbered males, and clonal diversity was possibly underestimated.

Germline V gene sequence: CDR1 KGHDR, CDR2 SFDVKD. The ends lost 9 bases at V and 7 bases at J; junction bases unmatched: 7. This CDR3 has 13 residues. Samples with a second dose at about 4 or about 12 weeks were pooled together. The assay was immunoSEQ multiplex PCR, and TCRdb's table has in-frame clones only and misses some. The data show under 140,000 clones, around 90% seen once. Comment on this clone: Its target is unknown.

The chain employs TRBV24-1 and TRBJ2-1; 8 nucleotides agree with TRBD1. The TCR sequence derives from an adult who received the AZD1222 COVID-19 vaccine. This specimen consisted of peripheral blood, obtained 28 days after the second AZD1222 dose. DNA for the CDR3: TGTGCCACCGCCCGGACAGGGACAAATGAGCAGTTCTTC. It yields the protein CATARTGTNEQFF.